This T cell receptor beta chain stems from a study of OX40 agonist ivuxolimab in advanced cancers. The wider study: With ivuxolimab, an agonistic anti-OX40 (CD134) antibody, patients were treated. Each patient was given ivuxolimab into a vein every 2 weeks, at 0.01 to 10 mg/kg. Anti-PD-1, anti-PD-L1 or anti-CTLA-4 therapy given earlier was allowed, and 40% had some.

TCRdb keeps only in-frame clones here, not all; method: immunoSEQ multiplex PCR. The table lists approximately 46,000 clones, 60% to 80% of them singletons. On this clone: Its antigen is unknown.

Overall study findings and caveats: At 0.1 to 3.0 mg/kg and by week 6, CD4+ and CD8+ T cells in the blood had expanded clonally.

Trimming removed 4 bases from V and 3 bases from J; junction bases left unmatched: 8. Germline V gene lookup returns CDR1 SGHRS and CDR2 YFSETQ. The CDR3 covers 15 residues. This TCR derives from an adult with an advanced solid tumor such as melanoma, head and neck, liver or kidney cancer. This sequence joins TRBV5-1 and TRBJ1-1, with TRBD1 matching over 8 bases. The input for sequencing was CD4+ or CD8+ T cells sorted from blood, taken in a trial of the OX40 agonist ivuxolimab. The CDR3 DNA follows: TGCGCCAGCAGCCCTTCAGGGGGCTTGGACACTGAAGCTTTCTTT. Translating it yields CASSPSGGLDTEAFF.